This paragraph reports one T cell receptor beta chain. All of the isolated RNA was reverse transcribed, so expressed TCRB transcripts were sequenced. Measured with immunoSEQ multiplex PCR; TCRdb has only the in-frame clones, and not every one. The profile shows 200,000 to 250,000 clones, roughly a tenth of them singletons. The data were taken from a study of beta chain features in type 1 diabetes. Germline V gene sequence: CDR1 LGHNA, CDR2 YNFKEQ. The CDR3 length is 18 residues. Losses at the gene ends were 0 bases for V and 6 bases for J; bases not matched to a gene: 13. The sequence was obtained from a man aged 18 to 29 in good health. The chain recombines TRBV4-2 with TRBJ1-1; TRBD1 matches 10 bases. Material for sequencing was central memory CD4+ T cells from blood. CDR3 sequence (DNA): TGTGCCAGCAGCCAAGAGAACCCCGGGACAGGGGTTAGAGCTGAAGCTTTCTTT. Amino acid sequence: CASSQENPGTGVRAEAFF.